This TCR beta chain is from a study of PD-1 blockade in classical Hodgkin lymphoma. General study findings and limits: CD4+ TCR diversity, unlike CD8+, climbed significantly by C4D1.

V was clipped by 11 bases and J by 7 bases, with 12 bases between them. Germline CDR1 is MDHEN and CDR2 is SYDVKM. The CDR3 loop spans 12 amino acids. With respect to this clone: Its antigen is currently unknown.

Following autologous stem cell transplantation, relapse occurred in every patient, and exposure to brentuximab vedotin varied. Some clones are missing from TCRdb's copy, which holds only in-frame ones; the method was immunoSEQ multiplex PCR. The sample holds approximately 100,000 clones, around 89% seen once. The specimen was peripheral blood mononuclear cells (PBMCs), collected before the second cycle of nivolumab. The chain has TRBV28 and TRBJ1-6, with D possibly TRBD1 on 5 matching bases. The sequence derives from a human donor with classical Hodgkin lymphoma. The CDR3: CAGGAANSPLHF. The CDR3 nucleotides are TGTGCCGGCGGGGCAGCCAATTCACCCCTCCACTTT.